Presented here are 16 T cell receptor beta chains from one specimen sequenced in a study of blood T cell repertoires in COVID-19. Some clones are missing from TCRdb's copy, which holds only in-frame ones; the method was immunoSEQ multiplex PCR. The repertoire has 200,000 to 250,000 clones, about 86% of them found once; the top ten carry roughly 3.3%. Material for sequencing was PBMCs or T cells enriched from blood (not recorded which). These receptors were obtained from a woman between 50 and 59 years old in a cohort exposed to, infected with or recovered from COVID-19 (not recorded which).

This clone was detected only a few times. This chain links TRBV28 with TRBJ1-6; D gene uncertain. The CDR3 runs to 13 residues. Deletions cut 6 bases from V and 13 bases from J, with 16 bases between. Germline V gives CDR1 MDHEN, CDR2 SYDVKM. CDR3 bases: TGTGCCAGCAGCCCTAGTCGGGGATCTCCCCTCCACTTT. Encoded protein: CASSPSRGSPLHF.

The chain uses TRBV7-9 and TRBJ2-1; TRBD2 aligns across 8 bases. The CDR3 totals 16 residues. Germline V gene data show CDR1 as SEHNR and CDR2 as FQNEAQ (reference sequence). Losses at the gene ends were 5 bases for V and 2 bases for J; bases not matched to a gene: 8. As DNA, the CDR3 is TGTGCCAGCAGCCAGATGAGCGGGGGAACCTACAATGAGCAGTTCTTC. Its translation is CASSQMSGGTYNEQFF.

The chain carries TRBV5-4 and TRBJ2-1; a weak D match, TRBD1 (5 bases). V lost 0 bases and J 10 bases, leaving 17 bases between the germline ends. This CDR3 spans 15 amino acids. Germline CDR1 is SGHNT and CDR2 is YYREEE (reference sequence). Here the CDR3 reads CASSLATDGSEEQFF. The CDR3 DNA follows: TGTGCCAGCAGCTTGGCGACAGACGGTTCGGAGGAGCAGTTCTTC.

The CDR3 reads CASSPGRAGRRGYTF. CDR3 nucleotides: TGCGCCAGCAGCCCAGGGCGGGCGGGGCGACGTGGCTACACCTTC. The chain uses TRBV4-3 and TRBJ1-2; D is perhaps TRBD1 (5 bases). CDR1 and CDR2 (germline): LGHNA, YSLEER. V lost 4 bases, J lost 7 bases, and 19 bases lay in between. This CDR3 spans 15 amino acids.

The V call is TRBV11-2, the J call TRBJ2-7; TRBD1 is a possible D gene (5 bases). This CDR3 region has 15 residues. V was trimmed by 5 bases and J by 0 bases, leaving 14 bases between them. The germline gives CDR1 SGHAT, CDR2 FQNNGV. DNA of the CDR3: TGTGCCAGCAGCAAACCAGGGCCCAACTCCTACGAGCAGTACTTC. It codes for CASSKPGPNSYEQYF.

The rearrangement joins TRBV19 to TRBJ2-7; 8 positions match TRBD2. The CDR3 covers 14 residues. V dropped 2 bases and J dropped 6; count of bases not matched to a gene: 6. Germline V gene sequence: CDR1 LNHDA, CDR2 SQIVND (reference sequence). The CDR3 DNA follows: TGTGCCAGTAGTATAAACAGCGGGAGCCTCGAGCAGTACTTC. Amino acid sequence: CASSINSGSLEQYF.

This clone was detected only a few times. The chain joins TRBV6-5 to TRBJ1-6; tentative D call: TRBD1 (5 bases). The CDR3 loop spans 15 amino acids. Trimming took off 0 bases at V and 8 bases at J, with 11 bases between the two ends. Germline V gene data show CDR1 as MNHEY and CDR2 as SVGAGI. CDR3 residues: CASSYSKQGDSPLHF. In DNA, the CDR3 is TGTGCCAGCAGTTACTCTAAACAAGGGGATTCACCCCTCCACTTT.

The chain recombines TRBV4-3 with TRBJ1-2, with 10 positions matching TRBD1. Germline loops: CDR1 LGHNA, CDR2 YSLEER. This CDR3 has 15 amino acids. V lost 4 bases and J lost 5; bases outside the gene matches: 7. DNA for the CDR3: TGCGCCAGCAGCCGTGGACAGGGGGGAGTTTATGGCTACACCTTC. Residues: CASSRGQGGVYGYTF.

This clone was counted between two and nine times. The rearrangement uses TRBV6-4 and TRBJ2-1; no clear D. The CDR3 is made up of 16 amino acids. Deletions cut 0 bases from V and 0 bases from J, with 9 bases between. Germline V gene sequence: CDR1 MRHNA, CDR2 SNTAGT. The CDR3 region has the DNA TGTGCCAGCAGTGACTCGTCCGAGAGCTCCTACAATGAGCAGTTCTTC. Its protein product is CASSDSSESSYNEQFF.

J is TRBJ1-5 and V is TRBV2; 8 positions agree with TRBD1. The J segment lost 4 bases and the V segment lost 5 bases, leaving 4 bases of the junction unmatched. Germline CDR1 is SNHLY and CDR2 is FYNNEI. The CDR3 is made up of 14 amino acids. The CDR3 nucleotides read TGTGCCAGCAGTATTGACAGGGGAAATCAGCCCCAGCATTTT. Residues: CASSIDRGNQPQHF.

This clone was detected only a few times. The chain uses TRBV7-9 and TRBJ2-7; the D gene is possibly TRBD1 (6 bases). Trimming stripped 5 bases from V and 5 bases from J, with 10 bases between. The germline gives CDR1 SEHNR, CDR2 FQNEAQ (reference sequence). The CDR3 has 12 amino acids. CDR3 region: CASSNRVDEQYF. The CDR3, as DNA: TGTGCCAGCAGCAACAGGGTGGACGAGCAGTACTTC. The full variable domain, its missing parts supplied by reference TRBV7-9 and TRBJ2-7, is DTGVSQNPRHKITKRGQNVTFRCDPISEHNRLYWYRQTLGQGPEFLTYFQNEAQLEKSRLLSDRFSAERPKGSFSTLEIQRTEQGDSAMYLCASSNRVDEQYFGPGTRLTVT.

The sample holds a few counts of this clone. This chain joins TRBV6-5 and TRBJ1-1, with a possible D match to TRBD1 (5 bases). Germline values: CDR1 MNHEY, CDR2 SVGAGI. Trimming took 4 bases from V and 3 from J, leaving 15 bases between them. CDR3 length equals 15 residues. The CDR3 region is CASSLGLNRDTEAFF. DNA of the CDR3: TGTGCCAGCAGTTTGGGACTCAACCGCGACACTGAAGCTTTCTTT.

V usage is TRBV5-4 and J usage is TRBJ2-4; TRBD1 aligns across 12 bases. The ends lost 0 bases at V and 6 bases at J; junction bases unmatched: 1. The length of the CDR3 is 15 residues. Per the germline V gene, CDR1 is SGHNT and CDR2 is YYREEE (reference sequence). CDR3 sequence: CASSLGGQGANIQYF. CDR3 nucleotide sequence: TGTGCCAGCAGCTTGGGGGGACAGGGGGCAAACATTCAGTACTTC.

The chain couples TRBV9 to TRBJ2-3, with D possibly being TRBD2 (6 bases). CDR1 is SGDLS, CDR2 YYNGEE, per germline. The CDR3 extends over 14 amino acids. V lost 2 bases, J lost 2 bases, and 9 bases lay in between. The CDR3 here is CASSVASVTDTQYF. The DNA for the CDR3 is TGTGCCAGCAGCGTGGCTAGCGTCACAGATACGCAGTATTTT.

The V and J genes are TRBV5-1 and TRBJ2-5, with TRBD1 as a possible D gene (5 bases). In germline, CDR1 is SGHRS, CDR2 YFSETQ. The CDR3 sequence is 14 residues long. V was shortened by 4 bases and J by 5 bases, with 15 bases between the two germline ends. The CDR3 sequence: CASSDLRAGETQYF. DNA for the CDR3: TGCGCCAGCAGCGACCTCAGGGCAGGGGAGACCCAGTACTTC.

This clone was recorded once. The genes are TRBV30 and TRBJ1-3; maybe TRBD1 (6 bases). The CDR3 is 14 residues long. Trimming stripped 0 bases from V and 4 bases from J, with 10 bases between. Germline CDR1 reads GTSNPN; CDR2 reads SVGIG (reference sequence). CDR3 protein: CAWSVTGLGNTIYF. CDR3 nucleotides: TGTGCCTGGAGTGTTACAGGGCTAGGAAACACCATATATTTT. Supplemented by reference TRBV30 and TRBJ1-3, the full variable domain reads SQTIHQWPATLVQPVGSPLSLECTVEGTSNPNLYWYRQAAGRGLQLLFYSVGIGQISSEVPQNLSASRPQDRQFILSSKKLLLSDSGFYLCAWSVTGLGNTIYFGEGSWLTVV.